This T cell receptor (beta chain) is from a study of blood T cell repertoires in COVID-19. The wider study: T cells, B-cell-depleted T cells, or PBMCs provided the cDNA or gDNA that served as material.

Enrollment of patients from Seattle took place during active infection, with longitudinal follow-up. In the authors' methods: Researchers report that nucleated cell counts were estimated from reference gene primer amplification. Here immunoSEQ multiplex PCR was the method, and the copy in TCRdb shows in-frame clones only, minus some. The V and J calls and clone size were taken over from that table, and D and trimming were inferred from the DNA. The table has roughly 260,000 clones, more than 70% seen once. Sequenced sample: peripheral blood. The sequence came from a woman aged 25 to 39 with COVID-19, enrolled during active disease.

In DNA form, the CDR3 reads TGTGCCAGCAGTGATCCTGGGACAGGGCTACAGCCCCAGCATTTT. This translates into CASSDPGTGLQPQHF. The chain employs TRBV2 and TRBJ1-5; 9 bases are a match to TRBD1. There are 15 residues in the CDR3. With 3 bases clipped from V and 7 bases from J, the junction kept 7 bases outside the gene matches. Germline CDR1 and CDR2: SNHLY and FYNNEI.